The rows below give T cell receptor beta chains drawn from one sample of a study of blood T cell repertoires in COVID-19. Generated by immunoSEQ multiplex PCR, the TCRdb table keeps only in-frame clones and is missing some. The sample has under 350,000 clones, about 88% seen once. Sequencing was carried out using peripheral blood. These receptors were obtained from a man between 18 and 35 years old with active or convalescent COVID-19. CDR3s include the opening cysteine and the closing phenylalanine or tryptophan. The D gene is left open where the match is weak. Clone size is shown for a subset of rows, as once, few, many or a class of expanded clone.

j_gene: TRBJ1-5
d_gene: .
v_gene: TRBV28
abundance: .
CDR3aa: CASSLPAGQPQHF
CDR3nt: TGTGCCAGCAGTCTACCCGCAGGCCAGCCCCAGCATTTT

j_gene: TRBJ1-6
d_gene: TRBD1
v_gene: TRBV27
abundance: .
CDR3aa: CASSPKTGVNSPLHF
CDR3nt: TGTGCCAGCAGTCCGAAGACAGGGGTGAATTCACCCCTCCACTTT

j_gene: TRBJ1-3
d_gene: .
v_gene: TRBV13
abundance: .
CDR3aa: CASSRRQGGFGNTIYF
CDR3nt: TGTGCCAGCAGCAGGAGGCAGGGAGGCTTTGGAAACACCATATATTTT

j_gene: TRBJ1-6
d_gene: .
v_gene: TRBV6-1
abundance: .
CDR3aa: CASSEEGHSSYNSPLHF
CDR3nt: TGTGCCAGCAGTGAAGAGGGGCACAGCTCCTATAATTCACCCCTCCACTTT

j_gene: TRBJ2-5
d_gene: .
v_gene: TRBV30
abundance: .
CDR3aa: CAWSGGFSGTQYF
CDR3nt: TGTGCCTGGAGTGGCGGGTTTTCGGGGACCCAGTACTTC

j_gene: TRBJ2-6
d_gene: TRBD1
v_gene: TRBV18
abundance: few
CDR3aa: CASSPDRAGANVLTF
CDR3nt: TGTGCCAGCTCACCAGACAGGGCTGGGGCCAACGTCCTGACTTTC

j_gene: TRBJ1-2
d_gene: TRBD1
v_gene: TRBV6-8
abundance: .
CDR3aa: CASSYGQAPNYGYTF
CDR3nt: TGTGCCAGCAGTTACGGACAGGCCCCTAACTATGGCTACACCTTC

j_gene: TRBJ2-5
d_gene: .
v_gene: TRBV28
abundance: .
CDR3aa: CASSLSQVGTQYF
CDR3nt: TGTGCCAGCAGTTTAAGCCAGGTCGGGACCCAGTACTTC

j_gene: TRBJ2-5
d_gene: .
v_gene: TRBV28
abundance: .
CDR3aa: CAGGDAGRETQYF
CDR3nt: TGTGCCGGCGGGGACGCAGGGCGAGAGACCCAGTACTTC

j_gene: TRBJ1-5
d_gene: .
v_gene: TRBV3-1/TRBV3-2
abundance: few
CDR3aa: CASSQDTGPNQPQHF
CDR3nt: TGTGCCAGCAGCCAAGATACAGGGCCCAATCAGCCCCAGCATTTT

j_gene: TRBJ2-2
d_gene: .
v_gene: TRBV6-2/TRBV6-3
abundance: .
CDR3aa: CASSYPSPGSGGELFF
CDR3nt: TGTGCCAGCAGTTACCCCTCGCCTGGATCGGGCGGGGAGCTGTTTTTT

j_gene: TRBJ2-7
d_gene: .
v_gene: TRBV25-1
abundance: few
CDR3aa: CASSGRTPAGEQYF
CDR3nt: TGTGCCAGCAGTGGCCGGACACCTGCGGGGGAGCAGTACTTC

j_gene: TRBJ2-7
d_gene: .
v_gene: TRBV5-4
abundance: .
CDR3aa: CASSLGVAEQYF
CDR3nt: TGTGCCAGCAGCTTGGGTGTGGCAGAGCAGTACTTC

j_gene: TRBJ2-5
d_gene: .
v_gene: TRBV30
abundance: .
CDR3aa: CAWSSRVTQYF
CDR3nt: TGTGCCTGGAGTTCGCGGGTGACCCAGTACTTC

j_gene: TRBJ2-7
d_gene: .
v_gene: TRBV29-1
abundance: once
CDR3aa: CSVVFGQKSYEQYF
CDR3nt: TGCAGCGTTGTATTTGGGCAAAAGTCCTACGAGCAGTACTTC

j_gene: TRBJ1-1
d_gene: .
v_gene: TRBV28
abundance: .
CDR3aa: CASSFEAREAFF
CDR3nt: TGTGCCAGCAGTTTCGAGGCGCGTGAAGCTTTCTTT

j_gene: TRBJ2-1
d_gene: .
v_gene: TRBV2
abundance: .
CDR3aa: CASSYSRDEQFF
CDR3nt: TGTGCCAGCAGCTACTCTAGAGATGAGCAGTTCTTC

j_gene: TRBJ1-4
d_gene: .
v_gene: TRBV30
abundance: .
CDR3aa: CAWSVVGGHEKLFF
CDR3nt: TGTGCCTGGAGTGTGGTCGGTGGGCATGAAAAACTGTTTTTT

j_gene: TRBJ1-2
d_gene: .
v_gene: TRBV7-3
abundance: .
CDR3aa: CASGGSGYGYTF
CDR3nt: TGTGCCAGCGGGGGGAGCGGCTATGGCTACACCTTC

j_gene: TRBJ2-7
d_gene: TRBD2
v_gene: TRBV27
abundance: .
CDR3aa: CASSLYPGTSRYEQYF
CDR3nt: TGTGCCAGCAGTTTGTATCCAGGGACTAGCAGGTACGAGCAGTACTTC

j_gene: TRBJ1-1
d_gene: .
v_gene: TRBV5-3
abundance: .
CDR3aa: CARSRREDRTHTEAFF
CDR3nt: TGTGCCAGAAGCCGGAGGGAAGACCGAACCCACACTGAAGCTTTCTTT

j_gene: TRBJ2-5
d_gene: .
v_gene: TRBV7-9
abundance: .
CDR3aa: CASSSTRQTRLQETQYF
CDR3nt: TGTGCCAGCAGCTCGACGCGACAGACTAGACTTCAAGAGACCCAGTACTTC

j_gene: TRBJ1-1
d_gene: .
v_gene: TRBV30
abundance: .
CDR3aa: CAWSPTGNTEAFF
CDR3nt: TGTGCCTGGAGCCCCACAGGGAACACTGAAGCTTTCTTT

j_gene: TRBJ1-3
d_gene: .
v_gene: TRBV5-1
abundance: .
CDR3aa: CASTLFRDNKNRNTIYF
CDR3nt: TGCGCCAGCACCTTATTCCGGGACAACAAAAATAGAAACACCATATATTTT

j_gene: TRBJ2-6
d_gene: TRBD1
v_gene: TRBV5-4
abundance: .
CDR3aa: CASKDRGQGANVLTF
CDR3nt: TGTGCCAGCAAAGACAGGGGGCAAGGGGCCAACGTCCTGACTTTC

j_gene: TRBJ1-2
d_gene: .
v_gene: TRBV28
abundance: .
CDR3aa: CASREGLSYTF
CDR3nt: TGTGCCAGCCGGGAAGGGTTAAGCTACACCTTC

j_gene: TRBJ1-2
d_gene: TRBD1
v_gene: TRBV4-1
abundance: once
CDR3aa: CASSHPTGADSLPNYGYTF
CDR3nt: TGCGCCAGCAGCCATCCGACAGGGGCAGATTCACTCCCGAACTATGGCTACACCTTC

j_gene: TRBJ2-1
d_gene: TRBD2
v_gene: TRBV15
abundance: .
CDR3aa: CATSRGTSGNEQFF
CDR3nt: TGTGCCACCAGCAGAGGGACTAGCGGCAATGAGCAGTTCTTC

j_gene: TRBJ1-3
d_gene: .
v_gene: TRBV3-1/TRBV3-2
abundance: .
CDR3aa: CASSQEGGSGNTIYF
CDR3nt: TGTGCCAGCAGCCAAGAGGGGGGCTCTGGAAACACCATATATTTT

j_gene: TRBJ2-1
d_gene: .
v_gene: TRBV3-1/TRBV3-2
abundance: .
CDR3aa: CASSQRAGLYNEQFF
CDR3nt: TGTGCCAGCAGCCAACGGGCGGGATTATACAATGAGCAGTTCTTC

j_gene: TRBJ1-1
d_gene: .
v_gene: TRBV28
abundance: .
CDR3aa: CASSLLQGYTEAFF
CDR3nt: TGTGCCAGCAGTTTATTACAGGGCTACACTGAAGCTTTCTTT

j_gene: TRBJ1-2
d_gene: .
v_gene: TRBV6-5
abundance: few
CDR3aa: CASSLREAYGYTF
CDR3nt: TGTGCCAGCAGCCTCCGGGAAGCCTATGGCTACACCTTC

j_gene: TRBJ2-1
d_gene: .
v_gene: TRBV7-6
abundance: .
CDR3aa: CASSLASGHYNEQFF
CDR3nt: TGTGCCAGCAGCTTAGCGAGCGGCCACTACAATGAGCAGTTCTTC

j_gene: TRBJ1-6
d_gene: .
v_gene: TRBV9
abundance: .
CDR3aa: CASSPTTASNNSPLHF
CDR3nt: TGTGCCAGCAGCCCAACGACAGCCAGTAACAATTCACCCCTCCACTTT

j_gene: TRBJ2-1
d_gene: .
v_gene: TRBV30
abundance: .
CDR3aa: CACSSAHSYNEQFF
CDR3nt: TGTGCCTGTAGTAGCGCACACTCCTACAATGAGCAGTTCTTC

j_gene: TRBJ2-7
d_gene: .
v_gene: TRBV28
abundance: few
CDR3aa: CASSFQNGQGDEQYF
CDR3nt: TGTGCCAGCAGTTTCCAAAACGGACAAGGCGACGAGCAGTACTTC

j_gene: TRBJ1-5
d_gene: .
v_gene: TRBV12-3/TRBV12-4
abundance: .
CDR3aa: CASSLEPEPQHF
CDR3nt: TGTGCCAGCAGTTTAGAGCCCGAGCCCCAGCATTTT

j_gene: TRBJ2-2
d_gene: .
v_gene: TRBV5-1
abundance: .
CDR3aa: CASSLTGTGELFF
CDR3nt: TGCGCCAGCAGCTTGACAGGGACCGGGGAGCTGTTTTTT

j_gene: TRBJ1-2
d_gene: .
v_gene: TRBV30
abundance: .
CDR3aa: CAWSGTGTQGYTF
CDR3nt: TGTGCCTGGAGTGGAACCGGGACTCAAGGCTACACCTTC

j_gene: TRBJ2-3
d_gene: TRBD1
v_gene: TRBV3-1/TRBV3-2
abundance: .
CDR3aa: CASSPGQGPDTQYF
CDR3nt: TGTGCCAGCAGCCCCGGACAGGGCCCAGATACGCAGTATTTT

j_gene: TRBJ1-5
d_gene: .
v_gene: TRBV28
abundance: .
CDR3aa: CASSLTGNQPQHF
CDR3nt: TGTGCCAGCAGTTTAACGGGGAATCAGCCCCAGCATTTT